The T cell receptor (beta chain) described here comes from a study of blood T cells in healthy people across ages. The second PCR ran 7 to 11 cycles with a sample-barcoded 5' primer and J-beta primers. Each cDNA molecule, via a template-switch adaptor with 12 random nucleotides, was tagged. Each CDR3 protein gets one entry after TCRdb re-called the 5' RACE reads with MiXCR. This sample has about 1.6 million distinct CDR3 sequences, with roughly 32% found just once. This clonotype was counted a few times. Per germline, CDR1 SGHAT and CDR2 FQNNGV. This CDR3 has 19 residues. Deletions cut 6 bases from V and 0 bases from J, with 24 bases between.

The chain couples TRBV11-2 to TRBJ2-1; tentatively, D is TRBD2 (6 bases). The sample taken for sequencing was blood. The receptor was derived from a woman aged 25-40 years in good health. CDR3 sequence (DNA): TGTGCCAGCAGACAAACGGTAGGAGCGGGCCTGAGCTCCTACAATGAGCAGTTCTTC. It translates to CASRQTVGAGLSSYNEQFF.